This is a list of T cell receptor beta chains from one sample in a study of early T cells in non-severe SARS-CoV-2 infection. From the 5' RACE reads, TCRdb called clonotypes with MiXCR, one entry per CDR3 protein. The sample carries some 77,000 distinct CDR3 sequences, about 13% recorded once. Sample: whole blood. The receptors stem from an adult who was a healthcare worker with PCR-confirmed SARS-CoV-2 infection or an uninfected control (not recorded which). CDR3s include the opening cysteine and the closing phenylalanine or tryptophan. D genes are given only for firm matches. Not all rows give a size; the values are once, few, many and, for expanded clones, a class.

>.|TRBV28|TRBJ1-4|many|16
TGTGCCAGCAGACCCCAGGCTGGGCAGGGAGTGGAAAAACTGTTTTTT
CASRPQAGQGVEKLFF
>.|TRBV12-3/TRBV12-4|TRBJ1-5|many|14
TGTGCCAGCAGTTTACGGGGGAGCAATCAGCCCCAGCATTTT
CASSLRGSNQPQHF
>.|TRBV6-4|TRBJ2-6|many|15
TGTGCCAGCAGTGCAGGGGCTTCTGGGGCCAACGTCCTGACTTTC
CASSAGASGANVLTF
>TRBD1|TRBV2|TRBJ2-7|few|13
TGTGCCAGCAGGAGAAGGACAGGGCCCGAGCAGTACTTC
CASRRRTGPEQYF
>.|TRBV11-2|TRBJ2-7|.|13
TGTGCCAGCAGCTCCAGGGTTTCCTACGAGCAGTACTTC
CASSSRVSYEQYF
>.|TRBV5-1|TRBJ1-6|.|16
TGCGCCAGCACCGCACGGGGGGTGACTGGGGATTCACCCCTCCACTTT
CASTARGVTGDSPLHF
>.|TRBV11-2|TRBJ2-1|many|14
TGTGCCAGCAGCTCGGGACTGATTTCGCCTGAGCAGTTCTTC
CASSSGLISPEQFF
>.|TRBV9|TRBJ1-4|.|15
TGTGCCAGCAGCGTATCTACAGGGATTAATGAAAAACTGTTTTTT
CASSVSTGINEKLFF
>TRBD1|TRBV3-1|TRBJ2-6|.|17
TGTGCCAGCAGCCAAGGATACAGGGGTACAGGGGCCAACGTCCTGACTTTC
CASSQGYRGTGANVLTF
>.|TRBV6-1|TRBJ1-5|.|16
TGTGCCAGCAAGGACCCATGGCGACAGCTCAATCAGCCCCAGCATTTT
CASKDPWRQLNQPQHF
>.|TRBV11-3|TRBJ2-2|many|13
TGTGCCAGCAGCTCAATTCAGGGCGGGGAGCTGTTTTTT
CASSSIQGGELFF
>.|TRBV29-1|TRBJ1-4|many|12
TGCAGCGTTGGAGGCTACGATGAAAAACTGTTTTTT
CSVGGYDEKLFF
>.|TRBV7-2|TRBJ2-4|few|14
TGTGCCAGCAGCTTTTTGGTTGGCAAAAACATTCAGTACTTC
CASSFLVGKNIQYF
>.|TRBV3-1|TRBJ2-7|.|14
TGTGCCAGCAGCCAAGGGGCAGGGGCAGGAGAGCAGTACTTC
CASSQGAGAGEQYF
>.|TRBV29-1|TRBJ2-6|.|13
TGCAGCGTGGGCCTCTCTGGGGCCAACGTCCTGATTTTC
CSVGLSGANVLIF
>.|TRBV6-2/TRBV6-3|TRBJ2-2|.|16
TGTGCCAGCAGTTATGAGCAGGGTTGGAACACCGGGGAGCTGTTTTTT
CASSYEQGWNTGELFF
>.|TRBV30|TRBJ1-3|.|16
TGTGCCTGGAGATACGGGGGCGATGGGTCTGGAAACACCATATATTTT
CAWRYGGDGSGNTIYF
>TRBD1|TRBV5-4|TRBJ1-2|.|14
TGTGCCAGCAGCTTGGCGGGGACAGGGAGCGCCTACACCTTC
CASSLAGTGSAYTF
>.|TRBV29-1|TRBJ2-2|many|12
TGCAGCGTTACCGGCAACACCGGGGAGCTGTTTTTT
CSVTGNTGELFF
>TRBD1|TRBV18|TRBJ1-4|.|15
TGTGCCAGCTCACCTACCCCAGGGGGCGATGAAAAACTGTTTTTT
CASSPTPGGDEKLFF
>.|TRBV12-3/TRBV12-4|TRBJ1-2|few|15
TGTGCCAGCAGCCCATACTGGGGGGCGAACTATGGCTACACCTTC
CASSPYWGANYGYTF
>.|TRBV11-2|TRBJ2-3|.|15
TGTGCCAGCAGGGCTCTTTTCGGATCTGAGGATACGCAGTATTTT
CASRALFGSEDTQYF
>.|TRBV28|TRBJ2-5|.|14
TGTGCCAGCAGTTTTGCTGACAGCCAAGAGACCCAGTACTTC
CASSFADSQETQYF
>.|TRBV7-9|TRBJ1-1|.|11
TGTGCCAGCAGCTTGGGAGTTGAAGCTTTCTTT
CASSLGVEAFF
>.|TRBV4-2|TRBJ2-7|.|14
TGTGCCAGCAGCCAAGAGGGTCCGTTCTACGAGCAGTACTTC
CASSQEGPFYEQYF
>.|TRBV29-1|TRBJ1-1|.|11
TGCAGCGTTGAAGGGGGCGGGGAAGCTTTCTTT
CSVEGGGEAFF
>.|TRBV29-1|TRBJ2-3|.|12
TGCAGCGTTATTTCAGCGACAGATACGCAGTATTTT
CSVISATDTQYF
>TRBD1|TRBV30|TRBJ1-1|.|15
TGTGCCTGGAGTGATCCTGGGACAGGGGACACTGAAGCTTTCTTT
CAWSDPGTGDTEAFF
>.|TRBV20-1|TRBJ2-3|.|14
TGCAGTGCTAGAAGCCCCAAAAACACAGATACGCAGTATTTT
CSARSPKNTDTQYF
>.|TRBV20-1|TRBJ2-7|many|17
TGCAGTGCTTCTGACTATTACAGGGACTTTGGTACCTACGAGCAGTACTTC
CSASDYYRDFGTYEQYF
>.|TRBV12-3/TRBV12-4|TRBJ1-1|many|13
TGTGCCAGCAGTTTGACCCCAGGGTTTGAAGCTTTCTTT
CASSLTPGFEAFF
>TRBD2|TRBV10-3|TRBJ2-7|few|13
TGTGCCATCAGCACTAGCGGGACCTACGAGCAGTACTTC
CAISTSGTYEQYF
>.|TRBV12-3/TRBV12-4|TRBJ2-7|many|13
TGTGCCAGCAGTTTAGACGGGGAGGACGAGCAGTACTTC
CASSLDGEDEQYF
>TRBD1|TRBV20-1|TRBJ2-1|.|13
TGCAGTGCCCGTCGGGACAGGAATAATGAGCAGTTCTTC
CSARRDRNNEQFF
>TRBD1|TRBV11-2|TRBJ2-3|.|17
TGTGCCAGCAGCGTAGTATCCCTAACAGGGGCCTCCCGGACGCAGTATTTT
CASSVVSLTGASRTQYF
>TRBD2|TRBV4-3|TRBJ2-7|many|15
TGCGCCAGCAGCCAACAACTAGCGGGATCCTACGAGCAGTACTTC
CASSQQLAGSYEQYF
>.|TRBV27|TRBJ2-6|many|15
TGTGCCAGCAAGCGACAGGTCTCTGGGGCCAACGTCCTGACTTTC
CASKRQVSGANVLTF
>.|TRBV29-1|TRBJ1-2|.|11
TGCAGCGTTGGGGACTACGATGGCTACACCTTC
CSVGDYDGYTF
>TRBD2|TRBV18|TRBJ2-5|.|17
TGTGCCAGCTCACCTCCGGGACTAGCGGGAGAGGGAGAGACCCAGTACTTC
CASSPPGLAGEGETQYF
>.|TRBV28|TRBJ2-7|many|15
TGTGCCAGCAGTTTTCAGACGAGCGGCTCCTACGAGCAGTACTTC
CASSFQTSGSYEQYF
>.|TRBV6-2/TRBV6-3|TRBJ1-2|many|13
TGTGCCACTCAACAGGGATTGGACTATGGCTACACCTTC
CATQQGLDYGYTF
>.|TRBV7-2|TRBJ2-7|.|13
TGTGCCACTTTGGAGGGGGCAGGCTACGAGCAGTACTTC
CATLEGAGYEQYF
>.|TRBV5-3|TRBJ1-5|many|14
TGTGCCAGAAGCATCGGACGGGTCAATCAGCCCCAGCATTTT
CARSIGRVNQPQHF
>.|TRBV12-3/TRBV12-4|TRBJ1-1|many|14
TGTGCCAGCAGTTTAAACCGGGGGAACACTGAAGCTTTCTTT
CASSLNRGNTEAFF
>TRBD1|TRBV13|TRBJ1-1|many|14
TGTGCCAGCAGCTTATACAGGGGAACGACTGAAGCTTTCTTT
CASSLYRGTTEAFF
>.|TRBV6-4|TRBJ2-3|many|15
TGTGCCAGCAGTGATTTGCCAGGGGGCACAGATACGCAGTATTTT
CASSDLPGGTDTQYF
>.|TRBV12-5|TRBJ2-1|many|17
TGTGCTAGTGGTTTGGTACCGGGGGTTAGCTCCTACAATGAGCAGTTCTTC
CASGLVPGVSSYNEQFF